This section outlines one T cell receptor beta chain sequence together with its context. The antigen remains undetermined. The source of the sample is a study of T cell responses to AZD1222 COVID-19 vaccine. The study, taken as a whole, reports: White British people made up most donors, females outnumbered males, and clonal diversity was possibly underestimated. With dominance at 160-218 and 743-854, vaccine-associated CD4 TCRs spanned spike. The study found Spike-specific TCR breadth and depth rose after two AZD1222 doses.

TCRdb's table, derived via immunoSEQ multiplex PCR, lists solely in-frame clones and lacks some. This table has some 85,000 clones, roughly nine tenths appearing once. The CDR3 has 18 residues. V lost 3 bases and J lost 2; bases outside the gene matches: 9. Germline CDR1 is MGHRA and CDR2 is YSYEKL. Sequences were derived from peripheral blood, sampled on day 0 of AZD1222 vaccination. The V call is TRBV4-1, the J call TRBJ2-6, with 8 nucleotides matching TRBD1. The receptor comes from an adult in good health. CDR3 loop: CASSQGGQGAPGANVLTF. CDR3 in DNA: TGCGCCAGCAGCCAGGGAGGACAGGGCGCCCCTGGGGCCAACGTCCTGACTTTC.